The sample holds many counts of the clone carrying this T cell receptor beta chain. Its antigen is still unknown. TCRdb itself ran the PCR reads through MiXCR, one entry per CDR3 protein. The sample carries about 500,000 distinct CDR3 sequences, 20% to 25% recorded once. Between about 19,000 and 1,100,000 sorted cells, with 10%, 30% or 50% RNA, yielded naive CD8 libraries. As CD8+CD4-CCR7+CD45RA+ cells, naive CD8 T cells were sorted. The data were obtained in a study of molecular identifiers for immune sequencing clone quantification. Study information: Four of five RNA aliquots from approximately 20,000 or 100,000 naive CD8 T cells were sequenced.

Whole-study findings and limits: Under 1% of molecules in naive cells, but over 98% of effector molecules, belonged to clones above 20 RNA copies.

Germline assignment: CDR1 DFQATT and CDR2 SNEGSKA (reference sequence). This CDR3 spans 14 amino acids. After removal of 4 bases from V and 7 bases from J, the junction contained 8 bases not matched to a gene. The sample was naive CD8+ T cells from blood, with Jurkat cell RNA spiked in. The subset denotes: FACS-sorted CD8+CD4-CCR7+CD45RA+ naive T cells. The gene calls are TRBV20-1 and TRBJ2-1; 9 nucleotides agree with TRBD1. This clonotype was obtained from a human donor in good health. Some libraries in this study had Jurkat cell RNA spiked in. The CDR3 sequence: CSAIQQGAGNEQFF. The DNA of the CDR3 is TGCAGTGCTATTCAACAGGGGGCTGGAAATGAGCAGTTCTTC.